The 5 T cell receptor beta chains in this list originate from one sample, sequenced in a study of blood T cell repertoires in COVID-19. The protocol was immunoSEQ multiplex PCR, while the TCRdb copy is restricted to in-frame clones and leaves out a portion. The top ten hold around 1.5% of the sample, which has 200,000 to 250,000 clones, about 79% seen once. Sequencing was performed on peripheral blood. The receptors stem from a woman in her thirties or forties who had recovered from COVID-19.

Here the CDR3 reads CASSQDGDRGNNQPQHF. The CDR3 DNA sequence: TGCGCCAGCAGCCAAGATGGCGACAGGGGGAACAATCAGCCCCAGCATTTT. The chain has TRBV4-1 and TRBJ1-5, with 9 bases matching TRBD1. Germline CDR1 MGHRA, CDR2 YSYEKL. CDR3 length equals 17 residues. V lost 0 bases to trimming and J lost 3 bases; unmatched junction nucleotides: 6.

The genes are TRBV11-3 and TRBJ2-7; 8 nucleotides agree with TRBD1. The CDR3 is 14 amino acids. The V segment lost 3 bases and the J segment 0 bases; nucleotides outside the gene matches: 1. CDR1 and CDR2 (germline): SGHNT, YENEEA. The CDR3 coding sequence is TGTGCCAGCAGCTTGACAGGGGCCTCCTACGAGCAGTACTTC. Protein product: CASSLTGASYEQYF.

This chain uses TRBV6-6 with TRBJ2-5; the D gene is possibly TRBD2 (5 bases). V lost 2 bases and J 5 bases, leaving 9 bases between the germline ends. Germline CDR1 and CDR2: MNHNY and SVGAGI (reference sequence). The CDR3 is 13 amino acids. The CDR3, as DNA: TGTGCCAGCAGTTACCCATTAGCGGAGACCCAGTACTTC. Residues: CASSYPLAETQYF.

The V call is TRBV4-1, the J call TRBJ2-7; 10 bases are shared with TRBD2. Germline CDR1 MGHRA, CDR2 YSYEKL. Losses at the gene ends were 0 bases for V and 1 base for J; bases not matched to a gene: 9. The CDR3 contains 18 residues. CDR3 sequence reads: CASSQELAGPGTSYEQYF. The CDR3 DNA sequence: TGCGCCAGCAGCCAAGAACTAGCGGGACCGGGAACTTCCTACGAGCAGTACTTC.

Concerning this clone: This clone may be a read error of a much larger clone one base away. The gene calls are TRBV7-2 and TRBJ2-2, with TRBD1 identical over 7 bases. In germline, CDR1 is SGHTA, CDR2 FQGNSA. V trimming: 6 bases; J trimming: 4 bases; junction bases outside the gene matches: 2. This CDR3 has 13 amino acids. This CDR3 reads CASSHRGTGELFF. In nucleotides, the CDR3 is TGTGCCAGCAGTCACAGGGGCACCGGGGAGCTGTTTTTT.